These 15 T cell receptor beta chains came from one sample sequenced in a study of cytomegalovirus exposure and HLA in healthy donors. Primers: 60 Vbeta forward and 13 Jbeta reverse. Here immunoSEQ multiplex PCR was the method, and the copy in TCRdb shows in-frame clones only, minus some. This table holds over 110,000 clones, around 80% found once. The sequencing sample was made of PBMCs. The receptors here all came from a female donor in good health and CMV-seronegative.

The V and J genes are TRBV30 and TRBJ1-5; unclear D gene. The CDR3 is 13 residues long. Germline CDR1 and CDR2: GTSNPN and SVGIG (reference sequence). V was clipped by 1 base and J by 5 bases, with 9 bases between them. CDR3 bases: TGTGCCTGGAGTGGCCGGGGTGATCAGCCCCAGCATTTT. Translating gives CAWSGRGDQPQHF.

The chain uses TRBV5-1 and TRBJ1-2, with D uncertain. V lost 4 bases and J lost 6, with 22 bases in between. The CDR3 loop spans 16 amino acids. In germline, CDR1 is SGHRS, CDR2 YFSETQ. The CDR3 is CASSRPNPGLPDGYTF. CDR3 nucleotides: TGCGCCAGCAGCCGACCGAATCCAGGTTTGCCTGATGGCTACACCTTC.

The chain links TRBV25-1 to TRBJ2-3; D gene ambiguous. The CDR3 is 11 amino acids. Germline V lookup: CDR1 MGHDK, CDR2 SYGVNS. Trimming stripped 7 bases from V and 2 bases from J, with 4 bases between. CDR3 DNA sequence: TGTGCCAGCACATTCACAGATACGCAGTATTTT. Amino acids: CASTFTDTQYF.

This chain joins TRBV15 and TRBJ1-3; D unclear. This CDR3 contains 14 residues. Trimming stripped 4 bases from V and 2 bases from J, with 9 bases between. Germline lookup yields CDR1 LNHNV and CDR2 YYDKDF (reference sequence). In DNA form, the CDR3 reads TGTGCCACCAGCACCTCAGGTCCTGGAAACACCATATATTTT. Encoded protein: CATSTSGPGNTIYF.

The J gene is TRBJ2-2, the V gene TRBV6-5; tentative D call: TRBD2 (6 bases). Germline CDR1 and CDR2: MNHEY and SVGAGI. Trimming took 5 bases from V and 0 from J, leaving 10 bases between them. The CDR3 extends over 15 amino acids. The CDR3 DNA is TGTGCCAGCAGTCTAGCGAGCGCGAACACCGGGGAGCTGTTTTTT. This translates into CASSLASANTGELFF.

This chain connects TRBV15 to TRBJ1-1; D may be TRBD1 (6 bases). CDR3 length: 15 amino acids. Germline V gene data show CDR1 as LNHNV and CDR2 as YYDKDF (reference sequence). V dropped 5 bases and J dropped 0 bases, with 13 bases sitting between them. CDR3 sequence (DNA): TGTGCCACCAGCCCGGCGACAGGTCTGAACACTGAAGCTTTCTTT. The encoded protein is CATSPATGLNTEAFF.

The CDR3 sequence is CASSVDAMELFF. The DNA of the CDR3 is TGTGCCAGCAGCGTAGATGCGATGGAGCTGTTTTTT. This chain links TRBV9 with TRBJ2-2; no definite D call. The V and J ends lost 0 bases and 10 bases respectively, with 7 bases between them. The CDR3 runs to 12 residues. The germline CDR1 and CDR2 sequences are SGDLS and YYNGEE.

In its sample, this clone was seen a few times. V is TRBV15 and J is TRBJ2-3; 11 bases agree with TRBD2. V was clipped by 1 base and J by 4 bases; unmatched bases: 7. This CDR3 has 17 amino acids. Germline V gene lookup returns CDR1 LNHNV and CDR2 YYDKDF (reference sequence). CDR3 protein: CATSRAGGSGRADTQYF. CDR3 DNA: TGTGCCACCAGCAGAGCAGGTGGTAGCGGGAGGGCAGATACGCAGTATTTT.

The V gene is TRBV19, the J gene TRBJ1-5, with TRBD1 matching 10 bases. This CDR3 contains 17 residues. V gave up 0 bases and J gave up 5 bases; unmatched junction bases: 7. Germline-derived CDR1 and CDR2 are LNHDA and SQIVND (reference sequence). The DNA of the CDR3 is TGTGCCAGTAGTATAGACGCTCTGGGGACAGGGGATCAGCCCCAGCATTTT. Protein sequence: CASSIDALGTGDQPQHF.

The rearrangement links TRBV4-2 to TRBJ2-1, with 9 bases aligning to TRBD2. Germline V gene data show CDR1 as LGHNA and CDR2 as YNFKEQ. V was pared by 0 bases and J by 5 bases, with 8 bases of the junction left unmatched. This CDR3 comprises 17 residues. CDR3 DNA: TGTGCCAGCAGCCAAGAGGGAGTAGCGGGAGATAACAATGAGCAGTTCTTC. Encoded protein: CASSQEGVAGDNNEQFF.

The V gene is TRBV9, the J gene TRBJ1-1; TRBD1 is a possible D gene (5 bases). This CDR3 is built from 13 residues. Germline values: CDR1 SGDLS, CDR2 YYNGEE. Trimming took 3 bases from V and 1 from J, leaving 7 bases between them. This CDR3 is CASSGGGNTEAFF. CDR3 nucleotide sequence: TGTGCCAGCAGCGGCGGGGGGAACACTGAAGCTTTCTTT.

The J gene is TRBJ2-2, the V gene TRBV7-8, with D tentatively TRBD2 (5 bases). The V gene lost 1 base and the J gene lost 4 bases, with 13 bases spanning the gap. The CDR3 spans 16 residues. Per the germline V gene, CDR1 is SGHVS and CDR2 is FQNEAQ. This chain's CDR3 is CASSLGRGSTTGELFF. CDR3 DNA: TGTGCCAGCAGCTTAGGGAGAGGGTCCACCACCGGGGAGCTGTTTTTT.

This clone was seen a handful of times. J is TRBJ1-1 and V is TRBV6-1; D gene ambiguous. This CDR3 contains 13 residues. Germline V CDR1 and CDR2: MNHNS, SASEGT. V was shortened by 4 bases and J by 1 base, with 7 bases between the two germline ends. CDR3 DNA sequence: TGTGCCAGCAGTGTACAATGGAACACTGAAGCTTTCTTT. Its translation is CASSVQWNTEAFF.

In regard to this clone: Sequence at one end of the junction differs from germline and may be a read error. CDR3 residues: CSSSTTTYEQYF. DNA for the CDR3: TGTTCCAGCAGCACCACTACCTACGAGCAGTACTTC. The J gene is TRBJ2-7, the V gene TRBV7-9; D call uncertain. There are 12 residues in the CDR3. Germline loops: CDR1 SEHNR, CDR2 FQNEAQ (reference sequence).

The rearrangement joins TRBV5-4 to TRBJ1-1; 8 bases match TRBD1. There are 15 residues in the CDR3. V lost 4 bases, J lost 1 base, and 6 bases stayed unmatched. Germline V gives CDR1 SGHNT, CDR2 YYREEE (reference sequence). CDR3 sequence reads: CASSPGGQGNTEAFF. The CDR3 coding sequence is TGTGCCAGCAGCCCAGGAGGACAGGGGAACACTGAAGCTTTCTTT.